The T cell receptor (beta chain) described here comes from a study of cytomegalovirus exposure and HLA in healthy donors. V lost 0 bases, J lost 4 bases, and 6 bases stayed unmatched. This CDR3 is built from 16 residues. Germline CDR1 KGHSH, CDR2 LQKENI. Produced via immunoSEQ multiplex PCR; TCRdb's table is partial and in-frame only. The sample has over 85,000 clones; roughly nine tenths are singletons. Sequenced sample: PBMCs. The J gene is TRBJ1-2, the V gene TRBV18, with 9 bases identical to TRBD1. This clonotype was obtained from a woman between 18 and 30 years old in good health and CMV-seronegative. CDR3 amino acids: CASSPPGQGLPYGYTF. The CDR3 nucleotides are TGTGCCAGCTCACCACCCGGACAGGGGCTGCCCTATGGCTACACCTTC.